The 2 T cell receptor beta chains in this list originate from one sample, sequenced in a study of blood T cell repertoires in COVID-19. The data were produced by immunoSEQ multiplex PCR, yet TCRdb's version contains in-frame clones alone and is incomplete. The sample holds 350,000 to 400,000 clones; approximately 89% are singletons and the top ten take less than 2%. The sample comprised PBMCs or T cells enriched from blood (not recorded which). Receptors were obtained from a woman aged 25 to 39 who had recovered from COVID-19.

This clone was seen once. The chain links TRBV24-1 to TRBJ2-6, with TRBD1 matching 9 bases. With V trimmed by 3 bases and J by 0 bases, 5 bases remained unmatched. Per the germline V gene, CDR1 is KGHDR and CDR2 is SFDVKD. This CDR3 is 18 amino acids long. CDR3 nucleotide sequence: TGTGCCACCAGTGATGCCGGGACAGGGAGCTCTGGGGCCAACGTCCTGACTTTC. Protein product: CATSDAGTGSSGANVLTF.

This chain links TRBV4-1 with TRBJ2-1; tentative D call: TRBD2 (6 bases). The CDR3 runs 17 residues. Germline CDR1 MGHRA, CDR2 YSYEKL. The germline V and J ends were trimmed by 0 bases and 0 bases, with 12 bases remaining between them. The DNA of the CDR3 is TGCGCCAGCAGCCAAGATCCAGGACTAACCTCCTACAATGAGCAGTTCTTC. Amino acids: CASSQDPGLTSYNEQFF.